The following is a TCR beta chain sequence with its context. Under the authors' procedure: Reference gene primer amplification yielded estimated nucleated cell counts. Libraries were prepared by immunoSEQ multiplex PCR; TCRdb keeps only in-frame clonotypes and omits some of them. The V and J calls and clone size were taken over from that table, and D and trimming were inferred from the DNA. The table shows 14,000 or so clones, with approximately 87% occurring only once. This entry belongs to a study of blood T cell repertoires in COVID-19. Study details: Donors in the United States, Italy and Spain gave samples during acute or convalescent COVID-19. PBMCs, B-cell-depleted T cells, or T cells were the source of the cDNA or gDNA that made up the material.

Germline lookup yields CDR1 SGHKS and CDR2 YYEKEE (reference sequence). V trimming: 4 bases; J trimming: 8 bases; junction bases outside the gene matches: 5. There are 14 residues in the CDR3. The chain recombines TRBV5-5 with TRBJ2-1, with 11 nucleotides matching TRBD1. This clonotype originated in a middle-aged man with active or convalescent COVID-19. What was sequenced was peripheral blood. CDR3: CASSPRTGGHEQFF. In nucleotides, the CDR3 is TGTGCCAGCAGCCCAAGGACAGGGGGCCATGAGCAGTTCTTC.